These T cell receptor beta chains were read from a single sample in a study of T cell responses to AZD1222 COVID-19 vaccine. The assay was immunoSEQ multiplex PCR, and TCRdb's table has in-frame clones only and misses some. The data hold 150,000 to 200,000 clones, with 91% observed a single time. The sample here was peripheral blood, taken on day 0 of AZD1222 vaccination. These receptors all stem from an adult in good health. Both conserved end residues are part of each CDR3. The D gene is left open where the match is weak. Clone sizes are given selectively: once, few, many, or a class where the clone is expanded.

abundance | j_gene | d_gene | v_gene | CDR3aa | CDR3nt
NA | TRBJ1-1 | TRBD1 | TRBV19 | CASRTGPNTEAFF | TGTGCCAGTAGGACAGGGCCGAACACTGAAGCTTTCTTT
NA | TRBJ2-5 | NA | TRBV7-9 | CASSLAGETQYF | TGTGCCAGCAGCTTAGCCGGTGAGACCCAGTACTTC
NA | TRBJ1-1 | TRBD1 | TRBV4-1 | CASSQDRQGANTEAFF | TGCGCCAGCAGCCAAGATAGACAGGGAGCGAACACTGAAGCTTTCTTT
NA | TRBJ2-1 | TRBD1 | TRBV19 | CASSARRTGTDTAPFF | TGTGCCAGTAGTGCACGAAGGACAGGGACCGACACGGCCCCGTTCTTC
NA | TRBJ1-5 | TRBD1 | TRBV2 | CATAPDRGSNQPQHF | TGTGCCACCGCCCCGGACAGGGGAAGCAATCAGCCCCAGCATTTT
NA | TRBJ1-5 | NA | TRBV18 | CASSPFTGNQPQHF | TGTGCCAGCTCACCATTCACAGGGAATCAGCCCCAGCATTTT
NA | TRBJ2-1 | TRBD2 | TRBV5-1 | CASSFPQRGGRAVNEQFF | TGCGCCAGCAGCTTCCCCCAACGGGGAGGGAGGGCAGTCAATGAGCAGTTCTTC
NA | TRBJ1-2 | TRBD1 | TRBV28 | CAGRETGGNYGYTF | TGTGCCGGCAGAGAGACAGGGGGAAACTATGGCTACACCTTC
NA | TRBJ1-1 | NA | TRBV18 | CASSPSGRNTEAFF | TGTGCCAGCTCACCATCAGGGAGGAACACTGAAGCTTTCTTT
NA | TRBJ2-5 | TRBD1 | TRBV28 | CASSSHLTGGKETQYF | TGTGCCAGCAGTTCCCACCTGACAGGGGGCAAAGAGACCCAGTACTTC
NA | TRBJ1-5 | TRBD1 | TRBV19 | CASSSRQGYQPQHF | TGTGCCAGTAGTAGTCGACAGGGATATCAGCCCCAGCATTTT
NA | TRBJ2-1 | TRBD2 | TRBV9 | CASSPGTSGYNEQFF | TGTGCCAGCAGCCCTGGGACTAGCGGGTACAATGAGCAGTTCTTC
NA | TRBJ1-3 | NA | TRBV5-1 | CASSFEGGGNTIYF | TGCGCCAGCAGCTTCGAGGGCGGTGGAAACACCATATATTTT
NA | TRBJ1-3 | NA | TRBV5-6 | CASSVTRAGNTIYF | TGTGCCAGCAGCGTGACAAGGGCAGGAAACACCATATATTTT
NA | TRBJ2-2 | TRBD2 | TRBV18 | CASSRTSGRPITGELFF | TGTGCCAGCTCGCGGACTAGCGGGAGGCCTATCACCGGGGAGCTGTTTTTT
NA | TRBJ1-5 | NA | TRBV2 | CASSATNQPQHF | TGTGCCAGCAGTGCCACCAATCAGCCCCAGCATTTT
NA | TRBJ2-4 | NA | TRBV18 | CASSEPRGNIQYF | TGTGCCAGCTCCGAGCCCCGGGGAAACATTCAGTACTTC
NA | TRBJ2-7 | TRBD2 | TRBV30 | CAADWGGIYYEQYF | TGTGCCGCGGATTGGGGGGGGATATACTACGAGCAGTACTTC
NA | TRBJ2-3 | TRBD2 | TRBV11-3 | CASSLGAGGYTDTQYF | TGTGCCAGCAGCTTAGGTGCGGGGGGGTACACAGATACGCAGTATTTT
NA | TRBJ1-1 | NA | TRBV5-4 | CASSRVGQGRSAEAFF | TGTGCCAGCAGCCGAGTAGGGCAGGGACGTAGCGCTGAAGCTTTCTTT
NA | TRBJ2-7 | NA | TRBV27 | CASSLSSGLYEQYF | TGTGCCAGCAGTTTAAGTTCTGGGCTGTACGAGCAGTACTTC
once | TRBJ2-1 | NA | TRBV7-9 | CASSPPRGQGEQFF | TGTGCCAGCAGCCCACCCCGGGGCCAGGGTGAGCAGTTCTTC
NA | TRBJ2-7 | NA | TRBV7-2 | CASSLPPTYEQYF | TGTGCCAGCAGCCTGCCACCTACCTACGAGCAGTACTTC
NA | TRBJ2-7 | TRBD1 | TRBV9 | CASSAGQGSEQYF | TGTGCCAGCAGCGCAGGACAGGGGTCCGAGCAGTACTTC
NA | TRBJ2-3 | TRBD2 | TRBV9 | CASSRGGSDTQYF | TGTGCCAGCAGCCGCGGGGGGTCAGATACGCAGTATTTT
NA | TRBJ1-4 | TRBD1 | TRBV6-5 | CASSLPGTGELFF | TGTGCCAGCAGTCTTCCTGGGACAGGCGAACTGTTTTTT
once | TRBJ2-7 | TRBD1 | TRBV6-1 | CASSDRGLEQYF | TGTGCCAGCAGTGACAGGGGGCTCGAGCAGTACTTC
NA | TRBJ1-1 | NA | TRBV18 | CASSPSSGTSPEAFF | TGTGCCAGCTCACCATCATCCGGGACCTCCCCTGAAGCTTTCTTT
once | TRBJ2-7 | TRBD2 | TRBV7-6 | CASSPGLAGDGEQYF | TGTGCCAGCAGCCCCGGACTAGCGGGAGATGGTGAGCAGTACTTC
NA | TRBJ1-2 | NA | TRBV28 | CASRYMVGGRYGYTF | TGTGCCAGCAGGTACATGGTAGGGGGGCGCTATGGCTACACCTTC
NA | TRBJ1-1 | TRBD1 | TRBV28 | CASSTPTGVNTEAFF | TGTGCCAGCAGTACCCCGACAGGGGTGAACACTGAAGCTTTCTTT
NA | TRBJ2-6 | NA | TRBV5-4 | CASSGGPLKGVLTF | TGTGCCAGCAGCGGAGGGCCCCTAAAGGGGGTCCTGACTTTC
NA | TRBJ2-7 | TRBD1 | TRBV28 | CASRPSGQVRDEQYF | TGTGCCAGCAGACCTTCCGGACAGGTTCGGGACGAGCAGTACTTC
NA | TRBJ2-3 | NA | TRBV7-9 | CASSSQGTDTQYF | TGTGCCAGCAGCTCTCAGGGCACAGATACGCAGTATTTT
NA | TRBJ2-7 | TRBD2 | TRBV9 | CASSVGSGASYEQYF | TGTGCCAGCAGCGTAGGGAGCGGGGCCTCCTACGAGCAGTACTTC
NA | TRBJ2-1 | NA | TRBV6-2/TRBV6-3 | CASSNRNEQFF | TGTGCCAGCAGTAATCGCAATGAGCAGTTCTTC
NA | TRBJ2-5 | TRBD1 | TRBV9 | CASSEGQGTAETQYF | TGTGCCAGCAGCGAAGGACAGGGGACGGCCGAGACCCAGTACTTC
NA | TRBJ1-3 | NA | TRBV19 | CASSNSGNTIYF | TGTGCCAGTAGTAACTCTGGAAACACCATATATTTT
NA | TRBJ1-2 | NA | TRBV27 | CASSLSYGASGYTF | TGTGCCAGCAGTTTATCGTACGGGGCGTCGGGCTACACCTTC
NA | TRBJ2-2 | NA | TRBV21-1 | CASSKVRNTGELFF | TGTGCCAGCAGCAAAGTACGGAACACCGGGGAGCTGTTTTTT
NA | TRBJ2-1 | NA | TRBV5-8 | CASSLRGSYNEQFF | TGTGCCAGCAGCTTGCGGGGGTCCTACAATGAGCAGTTCTTC
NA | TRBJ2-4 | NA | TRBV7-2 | CASSYPTENIQYF | TGTGCCAGCAGCTATCCGACGGAAAACATTCAGTACTTC
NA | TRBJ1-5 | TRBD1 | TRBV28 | CALKETGREQPQHF | TGTGCGCTAAAAGAGACAGGGAGGGAACAGCCCCAGCATTTT
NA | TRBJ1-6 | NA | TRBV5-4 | CASSFQGSYNSPLHF | TGTGCCAGCAGCTTCCAAGGGTCCTATAATTCACCCCTCCACTTT
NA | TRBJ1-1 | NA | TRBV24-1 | CATSDNLNTEAFF | TGTGCCACCAGTGATAATCTGAACACTGAAGCTTTCTTT
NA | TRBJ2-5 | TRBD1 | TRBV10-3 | CAISDRGQGGETQYF | TGTGCCATCAGTGACCGAGGACAGGGGGGAGAGACCCAGTACTTC
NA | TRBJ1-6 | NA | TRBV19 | CASSLQSSYNSPLHF | TGTGCCAGTAGTTTACAGAGCTCCTATAATTCACCCCTCCACTTT
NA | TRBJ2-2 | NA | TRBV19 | CASSAQGGTGELFF | TGTGCCAGTAGTGCACAGGGAGGGACCGGGGAGCTGTTTTTT
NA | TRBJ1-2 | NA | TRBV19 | CASTKRGTVLYGYTF | TGTGCCAGTACTAAACGAGGGACGGTTCTTTATGGCTACACCTTC
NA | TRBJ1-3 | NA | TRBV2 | CASSEAGSGNTIYF | TGTGCCAGCAGTGAAGCAGGCTCTGGAAACACCATATATTTT
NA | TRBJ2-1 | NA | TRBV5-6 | CASRAPGDGEQFF | TGTGCCAGCAGAGCGCCGGGGGACGGTGAGCAGTTCTTC
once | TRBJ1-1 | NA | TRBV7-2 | CASSLVGGHTEAFF | TGTGCCAGCAGCTTAGTTGGGGGCCACACTGAAGCTTTCTTT
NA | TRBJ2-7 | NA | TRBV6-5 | CASSFNTVTYEQYF | TGTGCCAGCAGTTTCAACACAGTTACCTACGAGCAGTACTTC
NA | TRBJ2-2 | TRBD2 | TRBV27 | CASSLSTGLPRTGELFF | TGTGCCAGCAGTTTATCGACGGGACTACCTCGGACCGGGGAGCTGTTTTTT
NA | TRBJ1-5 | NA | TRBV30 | CAWSPQGNQPQHF | TGTGCCTGGAGTCCTCAGGGAAATCAGCCCCAGCATTTT
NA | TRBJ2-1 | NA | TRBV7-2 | CASSLLRYNEQFF | TGTGCCAGCAGCTTACTGCGATACAATGAGCAGTTCTTC
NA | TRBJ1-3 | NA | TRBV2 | CASSEGTANGNTIYF | TGTGCCAGCAGTGAAGGAACAGCTAATGGAAACACCATATATTTT
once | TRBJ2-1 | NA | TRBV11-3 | CASSLAAGPAEQFF | TGTGCCAGCAGTTTAGCGGCAGGCCCCGCCGAGCAGTTCTTC
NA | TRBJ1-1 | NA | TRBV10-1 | CASSDDRRSGTEAFF | TGCGCCAGCAGTGATGACAGGCGGAGTGGGACTGAAGCTTTCTTT
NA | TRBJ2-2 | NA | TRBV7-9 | CASSSESAHTGELFF | TGTGCCAGCAGCTCGGAGTCGGCTCACACCGGGGAGCTGTTTTTT